These 5 T cell receptor beta chains originate from one sample sequenced in a study of blood T cells in healthy people across ages. A second PCR of 7 to 11 cycles used a sample-barcoded 5' primer and a J-beta primer mix. TCRdb redid the calling of the 5' RACE reads with MiXCR, one entry per CDR3 protein. The sample includes over a million distinct CDR3 sequences, about 25% of them seen just once. This same sample was also part of a study on T cells of mothers and their children.

Sequencing used blood. The receptor set was obtained from a girl aged 2-10 years in good health.

V and J are TRBV7-2 and TRBJ2-7; no clear D. This CDR3 contains 15 residues. Trimming took off 7 bases at V and 3 bases at J, with 19 bases between the two ends. Germline CDR1 and CDR2: SGHTA and FQGNSA. The CDR3 DNA reads as TGTGCCAGCACCCCGTCCCGGAACAGTCTCTACGAGCAGTACTTC. Translated, it gives CASTPSRNSLYEQYF.

This sequence joins TRBV15 and TRBJ1-1, with 10 bases fitting TRBD1. The CDR3 runs to 16 residues. Germline CDR1 is LNHNV and CDR2 is YYDKDF (reference sequence). V gave up 3 bases and J gave up 4 bases; unmatched junction bases: 8. As DNA, the CDR3 is TGTGCCACCAGCAGCCCGGGACAGGGGTTTTTCACTGAAGCTTTCTTT. Its protein product is CATSSPGQGFFTEAFF.

The chain couples TRBV4-3 to TRBJ2-1, with a possible D match to TRBD2 (6 bases). The CDR3 covers 16 residues. The V gene's germline CDR1 is LGHNA and CDR2 YSLEER. V lost 4 bases, J lost 5 bases, and 18 bases lay in between. The CDR3 loop reads CASSPQWGGEDNEQFF. CDR3 coding DNA: TGCGCCAGCAGCCCCCAGTGGGGCGGGGAGGACAATGAGCAGTTCTTC.

This chain links TRBV27 with TRBJ2-3; D is tentatively TRBD1 or TRBD2 (5 bases each). V lost 4 bases to trimming and J lost 0 bases, with 14 bases between them. This CDR3 comprises 16 residues. In germline, CDR1 is MNHEY, CDR2 SMNVEV (reference sequence). The CDR3: CASSYWDGSSTDTQYF. The DNA for the CDR3 is TGTGCCAGCAGTTATTGGGACGGCTCGAGCACAGATACGCAGTATTTT.

The sample holds a few counts of this clonotype. V gene TRBV27 combines with J gene TRBJ2-5; 11 bases are shared with TRBD2. J lost 1 base, V lost 4 bases, and 5 bases had no gene match. The germline CDR1 and CDR2 sequences are MNHEY and SMNVEV (reference sequence). This CDR3 spans 16 amino acids. The CDR3 spells CASSWSSGRVQETQYF. The CDR3 nucleotides read TGTGCCAGCAGTTGGAGTAGCGGGAGGGTCCAAGAGACCCAGTACTTC.